Detailed here is one TCR beta chain. Per germline, CDR1 SEHNR and CDR2 FQNEAQ (reference sequence). The CDR3 covers 16 residues. With 2 bases removed from V and 4 bases from J, the gap between germline ends came to 15 bases. Method: immunoSEQ multiplex PCR; TCRdb's copy keeps in-frame clones and lacks some. The sample includes fewer than 12,000 clones, 70% to 75% seen only once; the top ten take 25% to 35%. The data derive from a study of T cells in localized non-small cell lung cancer. The sample here was peripheral blood, taken before any cancer treatment. The sequence came from a male donor aged 60 or older with stage I lung adenocarcinoma. The chain employs TRBV7-9 and TRBJ1-3, with a possible D match to TRBD1 (5 bases). As DNA, the CDR3 is TGTGCCAGCAGCTTATGGCAGGGAGGACGAGGAAACACCATATATTTT. The encoded protein is CASSLWQGGRGNTIYF.